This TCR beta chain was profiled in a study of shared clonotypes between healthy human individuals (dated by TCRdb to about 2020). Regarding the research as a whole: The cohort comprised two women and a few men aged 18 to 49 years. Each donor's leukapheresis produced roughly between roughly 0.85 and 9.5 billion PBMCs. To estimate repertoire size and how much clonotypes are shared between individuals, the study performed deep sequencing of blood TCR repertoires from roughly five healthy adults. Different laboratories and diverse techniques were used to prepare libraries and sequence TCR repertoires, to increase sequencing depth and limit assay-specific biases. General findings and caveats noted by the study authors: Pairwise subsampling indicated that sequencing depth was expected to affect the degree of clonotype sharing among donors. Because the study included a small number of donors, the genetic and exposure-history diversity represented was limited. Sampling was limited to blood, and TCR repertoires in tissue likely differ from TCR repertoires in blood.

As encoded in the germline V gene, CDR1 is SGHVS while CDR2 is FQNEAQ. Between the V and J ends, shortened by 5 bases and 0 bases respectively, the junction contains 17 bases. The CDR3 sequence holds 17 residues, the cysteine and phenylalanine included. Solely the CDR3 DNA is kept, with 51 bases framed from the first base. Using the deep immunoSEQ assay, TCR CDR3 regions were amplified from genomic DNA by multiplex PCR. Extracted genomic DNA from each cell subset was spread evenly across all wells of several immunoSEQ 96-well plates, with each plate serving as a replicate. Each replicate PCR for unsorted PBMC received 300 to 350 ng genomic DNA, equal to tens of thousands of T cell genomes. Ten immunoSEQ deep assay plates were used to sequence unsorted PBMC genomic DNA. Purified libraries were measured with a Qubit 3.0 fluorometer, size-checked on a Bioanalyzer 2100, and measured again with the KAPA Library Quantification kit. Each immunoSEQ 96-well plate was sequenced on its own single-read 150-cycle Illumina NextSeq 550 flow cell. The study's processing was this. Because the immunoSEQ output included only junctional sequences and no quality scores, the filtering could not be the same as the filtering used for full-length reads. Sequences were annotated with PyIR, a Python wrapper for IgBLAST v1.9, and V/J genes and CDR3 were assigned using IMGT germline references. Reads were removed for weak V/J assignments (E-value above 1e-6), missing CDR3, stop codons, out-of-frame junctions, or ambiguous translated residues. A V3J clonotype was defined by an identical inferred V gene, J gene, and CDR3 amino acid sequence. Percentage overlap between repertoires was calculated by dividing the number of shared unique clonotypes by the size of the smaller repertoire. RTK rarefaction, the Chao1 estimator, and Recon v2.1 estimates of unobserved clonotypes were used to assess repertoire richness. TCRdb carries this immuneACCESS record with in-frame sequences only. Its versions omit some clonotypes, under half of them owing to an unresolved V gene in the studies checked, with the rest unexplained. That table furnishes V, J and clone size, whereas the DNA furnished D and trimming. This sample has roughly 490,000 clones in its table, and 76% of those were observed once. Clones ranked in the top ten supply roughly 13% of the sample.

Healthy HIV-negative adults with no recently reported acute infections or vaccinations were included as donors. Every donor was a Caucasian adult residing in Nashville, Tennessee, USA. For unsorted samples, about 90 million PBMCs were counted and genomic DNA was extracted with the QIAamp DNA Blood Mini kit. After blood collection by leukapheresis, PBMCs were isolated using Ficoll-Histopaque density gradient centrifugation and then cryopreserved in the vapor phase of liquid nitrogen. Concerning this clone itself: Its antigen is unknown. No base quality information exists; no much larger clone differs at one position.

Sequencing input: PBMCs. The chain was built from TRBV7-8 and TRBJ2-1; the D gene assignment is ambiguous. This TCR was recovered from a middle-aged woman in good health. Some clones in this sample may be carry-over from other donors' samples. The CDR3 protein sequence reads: CASSPLAVPASYNEQFF. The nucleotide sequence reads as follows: TGTGCCAGCAGCCCGCTCGCTGTGCCGGCCTCCTACAATGAGCAGTTCTTC.